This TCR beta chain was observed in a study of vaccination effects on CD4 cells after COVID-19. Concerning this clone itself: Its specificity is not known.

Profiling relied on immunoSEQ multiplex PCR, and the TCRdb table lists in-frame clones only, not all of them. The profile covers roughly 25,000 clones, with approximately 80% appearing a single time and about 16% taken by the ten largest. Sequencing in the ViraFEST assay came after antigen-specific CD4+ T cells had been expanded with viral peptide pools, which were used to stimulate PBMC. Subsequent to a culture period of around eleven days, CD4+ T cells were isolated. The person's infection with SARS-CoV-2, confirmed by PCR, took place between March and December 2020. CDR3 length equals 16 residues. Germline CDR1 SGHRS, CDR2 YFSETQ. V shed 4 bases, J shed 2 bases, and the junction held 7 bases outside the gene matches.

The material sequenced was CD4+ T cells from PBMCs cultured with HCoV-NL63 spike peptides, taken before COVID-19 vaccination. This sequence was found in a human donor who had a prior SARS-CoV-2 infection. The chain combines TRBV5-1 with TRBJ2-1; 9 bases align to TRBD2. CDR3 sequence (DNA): TGCGCCAGCAGCCCGGCCGCTAGCGGGGCCTACAATGAGCAGTTCTTC. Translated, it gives CASSPAASGAYNEQFF.